This T cell receptor beta chain emerged from a study of monozygotic twins with inflammatory bowel disease. Making cDNA involved eight separate reactions per sample. No DNA is given; TCRdb re-called the 5' RACE reads and lists each CDR3 protein once. Found here are under 150,000 distinct CDR3 sequences; the top ten clones hold 2% to 2.5%. Findings of the study overall: Distinction of different T cell subtypes was not possible. Concordant and discordant twins showed no difference in repertoire similarity, possibly from limited power.

The germline V gene encodes CDR1 SGHRS and CDR2 YFSETQ. CDR3 length: 16 residues. With respect to this clonotype: Its matching antigen is unknown.

This chain joins TRBV5-1 and TRBJ2-7; the TCRdb D gene call, TRBD1, has no DNA to confirm it. This TCR was recovered from a human donor with ulcerative colitis or Crohn's disease, or a healthy co-twin of an affected twin (not recorded which). The specimen sequenced was blood. The CDR3 protein is CASSLAAGGQAYEQYF.